The 30 T cell receptor beta chains listed next were all sequenced from one sample in a study of CD8+CD57+ T cells in acquired aplastic anemia (dated 2018 in TCRdb). TCRdb lists the instrument as Illumina HiSeq 2000. Profiling of TCR beta VDJ combinations and CDR3 sequences used genomic DNA as the template. TCRdb handled the public reads itself, with Q25 trimming in fastp and clone calling in MiXCR, and kept productive beta chains. Merged by CDR3 protein, the rows form single entries marked with the most common genes and DNA. The sample table contains about 68,000 distinct CDR3 sequences; only one count was recorded for around half of them. Together, the top ten hold around 8.8% of the sample. The material sequenced was sorted CD4+, CD8+, or CD8+CD57+ T cells (not recorded which) from PBMCs. The origin of the receptors is a human donor in good health, serving as a control.

This clonotype was seen many times. The rearrangement uses TRBV7-9 and TRBJ2-1; the match to TRBD2 covers 9 bases. The CDR3 extends over 16 amino acids. V shed 1 base, J shed 4 bases, and the junction held 5 bases outside the gene matches. The germline gives CDR1 SEHNR, CDR2 FQNEAQ (reference sequence). The CDR3 loop is CASSLVSSGEYNEQFF. In nucleotides, the CDR3 is TGTGCCAGCAGCTTAGTGTCTAGCGGGGAGTACAATGAGCAGTTCTTC.

This clonotype was detected ten times or more. The gene calls are TRBV27 and TRBJ1-5; unclear D gene. Per the germline V gene, CDR1 is MNHEY and CDR2 is SMNVEV (reference sequence). Trimming removed 6 bases from V and 2 bases from J, with 14 bases in between. The CDR3 has 15 amino acids. Here the CDR3 reads CASRPVPPGNQPQHF. The CDR3 DNA is TGTGCCAGCAGACCAGTTCCCCCGGGCAATCAGCCCCAGCATTTT.

This clonotype showed up many times. The chain has TRBV6-5 and TRBJ1-1, with D possibly being TRBD1 (6 bases). CDR1 MNHEY and CDR2 SVGAGI come from the germline V gene. The CDR3 length is 15 residues. V lost 0 bases to trimming and J lost 5 bases, with 13 bases between them. The CDR3 loop reads CASSYSIGRGTEAFF. The CDR3 DNA is TGTGCCAGCAGTTACTCGATTGGCAGGGGAACTGAAGCTTTCTTT.

V gene TRBV10-3 combines with J gene TRBJ1-2; 8 bases are a match to TRBD1. CDR3 length equals 15 residues. V shed 10 bases and J 4 bases; nucleotides not matched to a gene: 14. Germline V gene lookup returns CDR1 ENHRY and CDR2 SYGVKD. DNA for the CDR3: TGTGCCAGCACCCAAAGATCGACAGGGGTCTATGGCTACACCTTC. This encodes CASTQRSTGVYGYTF.

CDR3 region: CASSQGGGYGYTF. The CDR3 DNA reads TGTGCCAGCAGCCAAGGAGGGGGGTATGGCTACACCTTC. The chain combines TRBV3-1 with TRBJ1-2, with D possibly being TRBD1 (6 bases). Germline CDR1 and CDR2: LGHDT and YNNKEL (reference sequence). This CDR3 is built from 13 residues. Deletions cut 1 base from V and 5 bases from J, with 8 bases between.

The genes are TRBV11-2 and TRBJ2-1; perhaps TRBD1 as D (5 bases). V shed 5 bases and J shed 5 bases, with 16 bases lying between them. The CDR3 sequence is 15 residues long. The germline V gene encodes CDR1 SGHAT and CDR2 FQNNGV. CDR3 sequence reads: CASSQSDPGNNEQFF. CDR3 bases: TGTGCCAGCAGCCAGAGCGACCCAGGGAACAATGAGCAGTTCTTC. The full variable domain, rest sourced from reference TRBV11-2 and TRBJ2-1, is EAGVAQSPRYKIIEKRQSVAFWCNPISGHATLYWYQQILGQGPKLLIQFQNNGVVDDSQLPKDRFSAERLKGVDSTLKIQPAKLEDSAVYLCASSQSDPGNNEQFFGPGTRLTVL.

This clonotype is classed as medium-sized. The chain has TRBV15 and TRBJ1-1; no clear D. This CDR3 comprises 12 residues. The V and J ends lost 2 bases and 7 bases respectively, with 8 bases between them. CDR1 is LNHNV and CDR2 is YYDKDF in the germline V gene (reference sequence). The CDR3 DNA is TGTGCCACCAGCAGACCAAGGCTTGAAGCTTTCTTT. Its translation is CATSRPRLEAFF.

This clonotype was counted ten times or more. The chain carries TRBV27 and TRBJ1-1; 8 nucleotides align to TRBD1. The CDR3 sequence is 15 residues long. Germline CDR1 and CDR2: MNHEY and SMNVEV (reference sequence). The trim removed 5 bases at V and 4 bases at J, leaving 9 bases unmatched. In DNA, the CDR3 is TGTGCCAGCAGTCTGGACAGGGCGGGGGGCACTGAAGCTTTCTTT. As protein: CASSLDRAGGTEAFF.

V is TRBV7-9 and J is TRBJ1-2; 7 bases agree with TRBD1. Germline-derived CDR1 and CDR2 are SEHNR and FQNEAQ (reference sequence). This CDR3 has 13 amino acids. V trimming: 8 bases; J trimming: 4 bases; junction bases outside the gene matches: 7. The CDR3 sequence is CASGGQQTYGYTF. DNA of the CDR3: TGTGCCAGCGGGGGACAGCAGACCTATGGCTACACCTTC.

The gene calls are TRBV10-3 and TRBJ2-3; weak D call: TRBD2 (7 bases). The CDR3 covers 16 residues. The V gene's germline CDR1 is ENHRY and CDR2 SYGVKD. The V gene lost 2 bases and the J gene lost 3 bases, with 15 bases spanning the gap. The CDR3 is CAISELGGGSTDTQYF. The CDR3 nucleotides are TGTGCCATCAGTGAGCTTGGGGGCGGGAGTACAGATACGCAGTATTTT.

The chain couples TRBV12-5 to TRBJ1-6; 7 bases match TRBD1. The CDR3 runs 14 residues. Trimming cost V 1 base and J 12 bases; bases outside gene matches: 6. CDR1 is LGHNT, CDR2 FRNRAP, per germline. As DNA, the CDR3 is TGTGCTAGTGGTTTGGGCAGGGGGGGGAAACCCCTCCACTTT. This encodes CASGLGRGGKPLHF.

This clonotype appeared a single time. The chain uses TRBV7-2 and TRBJ2-5, with TRBD2 matching over 10 bases. CDR3 size: 17 residues. Per the germline V gene, CDR1 is SGHTA and CDR2 is FQGNSA. V lost 6 bases and J lost 1; bases outside the gene matches: 11. CDR3 protein: CASSAASGGAIQETQYF. The CDR3 coding sequence is TGTGCCAGCAGTGCGGCTAGCGGGGGAGCAATCCAAGAGACCCAGTACTTC.

The gene calls are TRBV2 and TRBJ2-7; no clear D. V dropped 3 bases and J dropped 4 bases, with 10 bases sitting between them. Germline V CDR1 and CDR2: SNHLY, FYNNEI. This CDR3 is built from 13 residues. The DNA for the CDR3 is TGTGCCAGCAGTGATCGACTTAATTACGAGCAGTACTTC. Translated, it gives CASSDRLNYEQYF.

This clonotype was observed a few times. The chain recombines TRBV29-1 with TRBJ2-7, with 10 nucleotides matching TRBD1. The germline gives CDR1 SQVTM, CDR2 ANQGSEA. The trim removed 7 bases at V and 6 bases at J, leaving 9 bases unmatched. The CDR3 sequence is 13 residues long. The CDR3 region is CSGARDRGTEQYF. CDR3 coding DNA: TGCAGCGGGGCTCGGGACAGGGGTACCGAGCAGTACTTC.

This clonotype was counted many times. The genes are TRBV5-5 and TRBJ2-3; D call uncertain. The V gene's germline CDR1 is SGHKS and CDR2 YYEKEE (reference sequence). V gave up 3 bases and J gave up 0 bases, with 11 bases separating them. The length of the CDR3 is 15 residues. Here the CDR3 reads CASSSLGPSTDTQYF. The CDR3 DNA follows: TGTGCCAGCAGCTCACTTGGCCCTAGCACAGATACGCAGTATTTT. Full variable domain (rest looked up from reference TRBV5-5 and TRBJ2-3): DAGVTQSPTHLIKTRGQQVTLRCSPISGHKSVSWYQQVLGQGPQFIFQYYEKEERGRGNFPDRFSARQFPNYSSELNVNALLLGDSALYLCASSSLGPSTDTQYFGPGTRLTVL.

There are a few counts of this clonotype. The chain joins TRBV27 to TRBJ2-2; 7 bases agree with TRBD2. The V gene end was trimmed by 8 bases and the J gene end by 7 bases; junction bases not matched to a gene: 7. Germline assignment: CDR1 MNHEY and CDR2 SMNVEV (reference sequence). The CDR3 totals 13 residues. The CDR3 loop reads CASAGEVGGELFF. The CDR3 nucleotides read TGTGCCAGCGCGGGGGAGGTTGGCGGGGAGCTGTTTTTT.

The CDR3 sequence: CSVLLGTGPDYGYTF. The CDR3 nucleotides are TGCAGCGTTCTCCTGGGGACAGGCCCTGACTATGGCTACACCTTC. The chain has TRBV29-1 and TRBJ1-2, with 8 bases fitting TRBD1. V shed 5 bases and J 3 bases; nucleotides not matched to a gene: 11. The CDR3 sequence is 15 residues long. From germline, CDR1 is SQVTM and CDR2 ANQGSEA.

V gene TRBV2 combines with J gene TRBJ1-1, with a possible D match to TRBD1 (6 bases). V was cut by 6 bases and J by 2 bases, with 10 bases left in between. This CDR3 has 13 residues. CDR1 SNHLY and CDR2 FYNNEI come from the germline V gene. CDR3 DNA sequence: TGTGCCAGCAGCGCAGGGGTTAACACTGAAGCTTTCTTT. This encodes CASSAGVNTEAFF.

This clonotype has at least ten counts. This sequence joins TRBV20-1 and TRBJ2-1; TRBD2 matches at 10 bases. Germline V CDR1 and CDR2: DFQATT, SNEGSKA (reference sequence). This CDR3 spans 13 amino acids. V dropped 7 bases and J dropped 6; count of bases not matched to a gene: 6. CDR3 DNA: TGCAGTGGAGCGGGAGGGCCGAGCAATGAGCAGTTCTTC. It encodes CSGAGGPSNEQFF.

This clonotype was seen many times. The rearrangement links TRBV7-9 to TRBJ2-1; D ambiguous. The CDR3 consists of 15 residues. Germline-derived CDR1 and CDR2 are SEHNR and FQNEAQ (reference sequence). The V gene lost 5 bases and the J gene lost 1 base, with 12 bases spanning the gap. The DNA for the CDR3 is TGTGCCAGCAGCAGTGAGTTACCTTCCTACAATGAGCAGTTCTTC. This codes for CASSSELPSYNEQFF.

The rearrangement joins TRBV20-1 to TRBJ2-5; the D is unclear. The germline V and J ends were trimmed by 0 bases and 1 base, with 6 bases remaining between them. The V gene's germline CDR1 is DFQATT and CDR2 SNEGSKA (reference sequence). The CDR3 spans 13 residues. CDR3 in DNA: TGCAGTGCTAGAGACGACGGCCAAGAGACCCAGTACTTC. This translates into CSARDDGQETQYF.

A remark on this clonotype: In this CDR3 the conserved last residue, phenylalanine or tryptophan, is missing, so a read error is likely. The V and J genes are TRBV2 and TRBJ1-1; no reliable D call. The V gene's germline CDR1 is SNHLY and CDR2 FYNNEI. This CDR3 is 13 amino acids long. The CDR3 DNA is TGTGCCAGCAGTGCGGTCACGAACACTGGAGCTTTCTCT. As protein: CASSAVTNTGAFS.

In this sample, this clonotype turned up a few times. The chain recombines TRBV10-3 with TRBJ1-3; D is unresolved. The V end lost 5 bases, the J end lost 0 bases, and 11 bases lay between the germline ends. This CDR3 contains 15 residues. Germline lookup yields CDR1 ENHRY and CDR2 SYGVKD. CDR3 region: CAISPLTYSGNTIYF. The CDR3 region has the DNA TGTGCCATCAGTCCGCTGACCTACTCTGGAAACACCATATATTTT.

V gene TRBV2 combines with J gene TRBJ1-6; TRBD1 matches 7 bases. V gave up 5 bases and J gave up 8 bases; unmatched junction bases: 9. The germline V gene encodes CDR1 SNHLY and CDR2 FYNNEI. The CDR3 length is 15 residues. The CDR3 DNA sequence: TGTGCCAGCAGTAAACACGACAGGGAATATTCACCCCTCCACTTT. Its protein is CASSKHDREYSPLHF.

V and J are TRBV4-2 and TRBJ2-7; D may be TRBD1 (5 bases). This CDR3 region has 16 residues. V was clipped by 3 bases and J by 5 bases, with 20 bases between them. CDR1 and CDR2 from the germline V gene are LGHNA and YNFKEQ. The CDR3 spells CASSQSVDGRAHEQYF. CDR3 nucleotide sequence: TGTGCCAGCAGCCAGAGCGTCGACGGCAGGGCCCACGAGCAGTACTTC.

The V gene is TRBV15, the J gene TRBJ1-2; D is possibly TRBD1 (5 bases). CDR3 size: 14 residues. V lost 3 bases and J lost 4, with 12 bases in between. Germline CDR1 and CDR2: LNHNV and YYDKDF (reference sequence). The CDR3 coding sequence is TGTGCCACCAGCAGTCCTCAGGGAAGCTATGGCTACACCTTC. This codes for CATSSPQGSYGYTF.

The chain employs TRBV15 and TRBJ1-6; tentatively, D is TRBD1 (5 bases). Germline V gene lookup returns CDR1 LNHNV and CDR2 YYDKDF (reference sequence). This CDR3 is 16 amino acids long. Trimming left V 0 bases short and J 9 bases short, with 15 bases between. CDR3 residues: CATSRDDSLRGSPLHF. The CDR3 DNA reads TGTGCCACCAGCAGAGACGACAGCCTACGAGGTTCACCCCTCCACTTT.

The chain is built from TRBV20-1 and TRBJ2-7, with TRBD1 identical over 9 bases. CDR1 is DFQATT and CDR2 is SNEGSKA in the germline V gene (reference sequence). The CDR3 length is 13 residues. Unmatched junction bases numbered 5, after V lost 3 bases and J lost 5 bases. The CDR3 protein is CSASDRGKNEQYF. As DNA, the CDR3 is TGCAGTGCTAGTGACAGGGGGAAAAACGAGCAGTACTTC.

This clonotype has at least ten counts. The rearrangement links TRBV12-3 or TRBV12-4 to TRBJ2-5; D gene unclear. The CDR3 extends over 13 amino acids. V was cut by 0 bases and J by 5 bases, with 7 bases left in between. The CDR3 region is CASSLAVAETQYF. The CDR3 nucleotides are TGTGCCAGCAGTTTAGCCGTGGCGGAGACCCAGTACTTC.

A note on this clonotype: This likely comes from a read error, as the CDR3 has no conserved phenylalanine or tryptophan at its end. This chain joins TRBV5-1 and TRBJ1-2, with D perhaps matching TRBD1 (5 bases). The CDR3 has 15 residues. Trimming pared 2 bases from V and 4 bases from J, leaving 15 bases between. Germline V gene data show CDR1 as SGHRS and CDR2 as YFSETQ. The CDR3 region has the DNA TGCGCCAGCAGCTTTATCGTGACAGCCTCCTATGGCTACACCCTC. It specifies CASSFIVTASYGYTL.